The TCR beta chain under discussion was sequenced for a study of cytomegalovirus exposure and HLA in healthy donors. Overall study findings and caveats: A later analysis reportedly found that, within productive TCRs, an Asian-associated ancestry cluster had fewer N-insertions than the mean observed across the approximately 700 donors. In a later analysis, TCR beta V- and J-gene trimming was associated with a missense DCLRE1C variant.

It was with 60 Vbeta and 13 Jbeta primers that the PCR ran. This table comes from immunoSEQ multiplex PCR, and its TCRdb copy is limited to in-frame clones, with some not included. The data contain some 170,000 clones, roughly four fifths of them singletons. A word on this clone: Its antigen is currently unknown.

Per germline, CDR1 LNHDA and CDR2 SQIVND (reference sequence). The CDR3 covers 16 residues. V lost 3 bases to trimming and J lost 11 bases; unmatched junction nucleotides: 12. The sequencing sample was made of PBMCs. The rearrangement links TRBV19 to TRBJ2-1, with 11 bases that match TRBD2. The receptor was derived from a male donor in good health and CMV-seronegative. The CDR3 loop reads CASSMETSGIIGKQFF. The DNA of the CDR3 is TGTGCCAGTAGTATGGAGACTAGCGGGATTATTGGTAAGCAGTTCTTC.